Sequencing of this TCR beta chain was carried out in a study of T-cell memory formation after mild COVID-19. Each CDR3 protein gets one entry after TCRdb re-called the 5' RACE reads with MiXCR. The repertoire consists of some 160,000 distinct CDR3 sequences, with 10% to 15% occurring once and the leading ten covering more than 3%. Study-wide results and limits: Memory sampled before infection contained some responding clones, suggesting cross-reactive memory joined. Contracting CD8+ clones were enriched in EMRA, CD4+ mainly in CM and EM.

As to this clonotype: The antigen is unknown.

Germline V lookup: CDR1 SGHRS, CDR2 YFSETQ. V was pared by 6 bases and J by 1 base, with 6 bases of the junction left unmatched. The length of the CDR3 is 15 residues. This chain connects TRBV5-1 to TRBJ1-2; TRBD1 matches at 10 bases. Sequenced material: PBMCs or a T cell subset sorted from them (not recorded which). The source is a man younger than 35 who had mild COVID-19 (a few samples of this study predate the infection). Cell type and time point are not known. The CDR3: CASKEGTGDNYGYTF. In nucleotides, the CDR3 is TGCGCCAGCAAGGAAGGGACAGGGGATAACTATGGCTACACCTTC.